These T cell receptor beta chains were read from a single sample in a study of shared clonotypes between healthy human individuals. TCRdb's copy holds only in-frame clones and misses some; the assay was immunoSEQ multiplex PCR. The sample lists around 1 million clones; less than 85% were seen once. Sequences were obtained from memory CD4+ T cells sorted from blood. The receptor source for this set is a young man in good health. CDR3s include the opening cysteine and the closing phenylalanine or tryptophan. The order of the fields is D gene, V gene, clone size, J gene, CDR3 protein, CDR3 DNA. The D gene is left open where the match is weak. Some rows mark clone size as missing; the rest say once, few, many or name a class of expanded clone.

>.|TRBV6-6|few|TRBJ2-1
CASSYTDEQFF
TGTGCCAGCAGTTACACCGATGAGCAGTTCTTC
>TRBD2|TRBV7-2|.|TRBJ2-1
CASSLGLAGGTQFF
TGTGCCAGCAGCTTGGGACTAGCGGGAGGGACGCAGTTCTTC
>TRBD2|TRBV29-1|.|TRBJ2-5
CSAGLAGVETQYF
TGCAGCGCTGGACTAGCGGGTGTCGAGACCCAGTACTTC
>.|TRBV7-2|.|TRBJ1-5
CASSLGGGGRPQHF
TGTGCCAGCAGCTTAGGTGGCGGCGGTAGGCCCCAGCATTTT
>TRBD1|TRBV6-1|few|TRBJ2-1
CASSQTGGAYNEQFF
TGTGCCAGCAGTCAGACAGGGGGCGCCTACAATGAGCAGTTCTTC
>.|TRBV11-2|.|TRBJ1-1
CASSPRSGGEVEAFF
TGTGCCAGCAGCCCCCGTTCTGGAGGGGAGGTTGAAGCTTTCTTT
>TRBD1|TRBV5-1|few|TRBJ2-7
CASSGTGATYEQYF
TGCGCCAGCAGTGGGACAGGGGCCACCTACGAGCAGTACTTC
>.|TRBV28|.|TRBJ1-5
CASSSGQALYSEPQHF
TGTGCCAGCAGTTCTGGCCAGGCTTTATACTCGGAGCCCCAGCATTTT
>.|TRBV10-3|once|TRBJ1-4
CAITSPNPGNEKLFF
TGTGCCATCACTTCACCAAACCCAGGTAATGAAAAACTGTTTTTT
>.|TRBV6-4|.|TRBJ1-5
CASSAGPSNQPQHF
TGTGCCAGCAGTGCAGGGCCTAGCAATCAGCCCCAGCATTTT
>.|TRBV6-6|once|TRBJ2-7
CATRGAVYYEQYF
TGTGCCACCCGTGGGGCGGTTTACTACGAGCAGTACTTC
>.|TRBV4-1|.|TRBJ2-7
CASSQVGRPGRPYEQYF
TGCGCCAGCAGCCAAGTCGGCCGACCTGGAAGGCCTTACGAGCAGTACTTC
>.|TRBV6-1|.|TRBJ1-2
CASSDVEGQPASYGYTF
TGTGCCAGCAGTGATGTCGAGGGCCAACCCGCCAGCTATGGCTACACCTTC
>.|TRBV7-2|few|TRBJ1-2
CASSLLRGTGGYTF
TGTGCCAGCAGCTTACTCAGAGGAACGGGCGGCTACACCTTC
>.|TRBV5-1|.|TRBJ1-6
CASSLDWDNANSPLHF
TGCGCCAGCAGCTTGGACTGGGACAATGCTAATTCACCCCTCCACTTT
>TRBD2|TRBV10-3|.|TRBJ2-3
CATLGLAGVFNTDTQYF
TGTGCCACTCTCGGACTAGCGGGAGTGTTCAACACAGATACGCAGTATTTT
>.|TRBV27|.|TRBJ2-1
CASSSGSYNEQFF
TGTGCCAGCAGTTCCGGGAGCTACAATGAGCAGTTCTTC
>.|TRBV11-2|.|TRBJ2-7
CASSLEGSVSYEQYF
TGTGCCAGCAGCTTAGAAGGGTCGGTGTCCTACGAGCAGTACTTC
>TRBD2|TRBV7-2|.|TRBJ2-3
CASSLRTSGRADTQYF
TGTGCCAGCAGCCTTCGGACTAGCGGGAGAGCAGATACGCAGTATTTT
>.|TRBV7-9|.|TRBJ2-1
CASSLEDVRIQFF
TGTGCCAGCAGCTTAGAGGACGTCCGGATTCAGTTCTTC
>TRBD2|TRBV5-4|.|TRBJ2-1
CASSGVWTSGSLGGNEQFF
TGTGCCAGCAGTGGGGTCTGGACTAGCGGGAGCCTGGGGGGGAATGAGCAGTTCTTC
>TRBD2|TRBV14|.|TRBJ2-5
CASSQGLAGGRETQYF
TGTGCCAGCAGCCAAGGACTAGCGGGGGGGCGAGAGACCCAGTACTTC
>.|TRBV11-2|.|TRBJ1-5
CASSLVAESQPQHF
TGTGCCAGCAGCTTAGTGGCAGAAAGTCAGCCCCAGCATTTT
>TRBD1|TRBV18|.|TRBJ2-7
CASSPMGGQGASEQYF
TGTGCCAGCTCACCAATGGGTGGACAGGGGGCCTCCGAGCAGTACTTC
>.|TRBV6-5|.|TRBJ1-1
CASSSSRGLNTEAFF
TGTGCCAGCAGTTCGTCCAGGGGTCTGAACACTGAAGCTTTCTTT
>TRBD2|TRBV7-3|.|TRBJ2-1
CASSLGPQRGGRNEQFF
TGTGCCAGCAGCTTAGGGCCCCAGCGGGGGGGCCGCAATGAGCAGTTCTTC
>.|TRBV6-1|.|TRBJ1-2
CASSEGAGIYGYTF
TGTGCCAGCAGTGAAGGAGCGGGAATTTATGGCTACACCTTC
>.|TRBV7-3|.|TRBJ2-3
CASSPSGVGAGDTQYF
TGTGCCAGCAGCCCTTCTGGTGTGGGGGCAGGAGATACGCAGTATTTT
>.|TRBV11-2|few|TRBJ2-3
CASSPPVGDTQYF
TGTGCCAGCAGCCCACCGGTAGGGGATACGCAGTATTTT
>TRBD1|TRBV30|few|TRBJ1-1
CAWRRTGNTEAFF
TGTGCCTGGAGAAGGACAGGGAACACTGAAGCTTTCTTT
>.|TRBV10-3|.|TRBJ2-7
CAISESGTTYEQYF
TGTGCCATCAGTGAGTCGGGTACGACCTACGAGCAGTACTTC
>TRBD1|TRBV4-1|.|TRBJ2-7
CASSRLPYRDSLTYEQYF
TGCGCCAGCAGCCGCCTACCTTACCGGGACAGCTTAACCTACGAGCAGTACTTC
>.|TRBV4-1|.|TRBJ2-1
CASRQMATGGYNEQFF
TGCGCCAGCAGGCAAATGGCGACGGGTGGGTACAATGAGCAGTTCTTC
>.|TRBV25-1|few|TRBJ2-5
CASSVGETQYF
TGTGCCAGCAGTGTTGGGGAGACCCAGTACTTC
>.|TRBV5-6|.|TRBJ1-2
CASSYETGLHYGYTF
TGTGCCAGCAGCTACGAAACAGGGTTGCACTATGGCTACACCTTC
>.|TRBV5-4|.|TRBJ2-2
CASSLEILTNRGELFF
TGTGCCAGCAGCTTGGAAATTTTGACGAACCGCGGGGAGCTGTTTTTT
>.|TRBV7-2|.|TRBJ1-3
CASSFVGNTIYF
TGTGCCAGCAGCTTCGTAGGAAACACCATATATTTT
>.|TRBV5-1|.|TRBJ1-1
CASSSALSVVNTEAFF
TGCGCCAGCAGCTCGGCCCTCTCGGTTGTGAACACTGAAGCTTTCTTT
>.|TRBV7-2|.|TRBJ1-2
CASSSIWIGEGYTF
TGTGCCAGCAGCTCCATCTGGATAGGGGAAGGCTACACCTTC
>TRBD2|TRBV10-2|.|TRBJ2-7
CASSLTSGLAGAYEQYF
TGCGCCAGCAGTCTCACCTCCGGACTAGCGGGGGCCTACGAGCAGTACTTC
>.|TRBV7-2|.|TRBJ1-5
CASSKGGSNQPQHF
TGTGCCAGCAGCAAGGGGGGGAGCAATCAGCCCCAGCATTTT
>TRBD1|TRBV7-2|.|TRBJ2-1
CASSSGGWNEQFF
TGTGCCAGCAGCTCAGGGGGATGGAATGAGCAGTTCTTC
>.|TRBV30|.|TRBJ1-3
CAWSVGASGYGNTIYF
TGTGCCTGGAGTGTAGGGGCCAGCGGATATGGAAACACCATATATTTT
>TRBD1|TRBV5-1|.|TRBJ1-6
CASSEGATYNSPLHF
TGCGCCAGCAGTGAGGGGGCTACCTATAATTCACCCCTCCACTTT
>.|TRBV5-6|.|TRBJ2-5
CASSLRASGGETQYF
TGTGCCAGCAGCCTCCGGGCGAGTGGGGGAGAGACCCAGTACTTC
>.|TRBV27|.|TRBJ1-3
CASSLSPVGGAGNTIYF
TGTGCCAGCAGTTTATCCCCGGTAGGAGGGGCAGGAAACACCATATATTTT
>.|TRBV9|.|TRBJ2-2
CASSVGSVSTRGLNTGELFF
TGTGCCAGCAGCGTAGGGTCGGTCAGCACCAGAGGGCTCAACACCGGGGAGCTGTTTTTT
>.|TRBV30|once|TRBJ2-5
CAWGYLGLPFHF
TGTGCCTGGGGCTATCTCGGACTGCCCTTTCACTTC
>.|TRBV6-5|.|TRBJ1-6
CASSYSRENSPLHF
TGTGCCAGCAGTTACAGCAGGGAGAATTCACCCCTCCACTTT
>.|TRBV2|.|TRBJ2-3
CASSEAITQYF
TGTGCCAGCAGTGAAGCCATTACGCAGTATTTT
>.|TRBV7-8|.|TRBJ2-7
CASSLLLVPPRDSYEQYF
TGTGCCAGCAGCCTGTTATTGGTCCCCCCCAGGGACTCCTACGAGCAGTACTTC
>TRBD2|TRBV4-1|few|TRBJ2-7
CASSQARTSGSGEQYF
TGCGCCAGCAGCCAAGCGAGGACTAGCGGGAGTGGGGAGCAGTACTTC
>TRBD1|TRBV4-1|.|TRBJ1-3
CASSQQGAGGNTIYF
TGCGCCAGCAGCCAACAGGGGGCAGGTGGAAACACCATATATTTT
>TRBD2|TRBV6-1|.|TRBJ2-5
CASSVSGSVETQYF
TGTGCCAGCAGTGTTAGCGGGAGTGTGGAGACCCAGTACTTC
>.|TRBV6-4|.|TRBJ1-1
CATKNTDLNTEAFF
TGTGCCACCAAAAACACAGACCTGAACACTGAAGCTTTCTTT